This TCR beta chain was recorded in a study of OX40 agonist ivuxolimab in advanced cancers. This clone was seen just once. Assay used: immunoSEQ multiplex PCR; TCRdb lists only in-frame clones, some missing. The table records about 62,000 clones, 88% of them present only once. Germline lookup yields CDR1 KGHSH and CDR2 LQKENI. CDR3 length equals 16 residues. V gave up 2 bases and J gave up 0 bases, with 11 bases separating them. This rearrangement joins TRBV18 to TRBJ2-4; a weak D match, TRBD2 (6 bases). The sequencing here drew on CD4+ or CD8+ T cells sorted from blood, taken in a trial of the OX40 agonist ivuxolimab. The clonotype originates from an adult with an advanced solid tumor such as melanoma, head and neck, liver or kidney cancer. CDR3 protein: CASSPVVGGAKNIQYF. In DNA form, the CDR3 reads TGTGCCAGCTCACCAGTAGTCGGGGGAGCCAAAAACATTCAGTACTTC.